Each of the 29 T cell receptor beta chains below was sequenced from the same sample in a study of human T cells and chemical hapten exposure. TCRdb re-analysed the RACE reads in MiXCR, keeping a single row per CDR3 protein. Among 150,000 to 200,000 distinct CDR3 sequences listed, approximately 20% were seen once. Specified time point: patch test 1, 2 weeks after DPC sensitization. Treatment meaning: therapeutic diphenylcyclopropenone sensitization with weekly scalp DPC. The sequencing used whole blood, collected in connection with sensitization to the hapten diphenylcyclopropenone (DPC). Source of these receptors: a woman in her fifties or sixties with alopecia areata. Some clones in this sample may be carry-over from other donors' samples.

This clonotype was found many times. This chain connects TRBV29-1 to TRBJ1-5, with D hard to call. Looked up from germline, CDR1 is SQVTM and CDR2 is ANQGSEA. The CDR3 is 12 amino acids. V lost 4 bases, J lost 5 bases, and 9 bases lay in between. The DNA of the CDR3 is TGCAGCGTTGGAGGGCAGGATCAGCCCCAGCATTTT. Its protein is CSVGGQDQPQHF.

The chain uses TRBV20-1 and TRBJ2-3, with D perhaps matching TRBD1 (5 bases). Germline CDR1 is DFQATT and CDR2 is SNEGSKA (reference sequence). This CDR3 region has 15 residues. V was cut by 4 bases and J by 4 bases, with 18 bases left in between. The CDR3 loop reads CSATLGWGGADTQYF. The CDR3 bases are TGCAGTGCTACTCTGGGCTGGGGCGGAGCAGATACGCAGTATTTT.

This clonotype was counted between two and nine times. V usage is TRBV20-1 and J usage is TRBJ2-3; 9 nucleotides align to TRBD2. The V and J ends lost 6 bases and 3 bases, in that order; junction bases with no gene match: 10. Germline-derived CDR1 and CDR2 are DFQATT and SNEGSKA (reference sequence). The CDR3 consists of 15 residues. The CDR3 here is CSAVAGERSTDTQYF. CDR3 DNA sequence: TGCAGTGCCGTAGCGGGAGAAAGGTCGACAGATACGCAGTATTTT.

This clonotype came up once. The chain couples TRBV20-1 to TRBJ2-3; 10 positions agree with TRBD1. CDR1 DFQATT and CDR2 SNEGSKA come from the germline V gene (reference sequence). This CDR3 is built from 13 residues. Losses at the gene ends were 5 bases for V and 5 bases for J; bases not matched to a gene: 4. In DNA, the CDR3 is TGCAGTGCTCCTGGACAGGGGGTAGATACGCAGTATTTT. Translation: CSAPGQGVDTQYF.

This rearrangement joins TRBV6-4 to TRBJ2-3, with 10 nucleotides matching TRBD2. CDR1 and CDR2 from the germline V gene are MRHNA and SNTAGT. J lost 0 bases, V lost 4 bases, and 1 base had no gene match. This CDR3 comprises 15 residues. CDR3 region: CASSALAGSTDTQYF. CDR3 DNA: TGTGCCAGCAGTGCACTAGCGGGAAGCACAGATACGCAGTATTTT.

For this clonotype: A much larger clonotype is one base distant, so this may be a read error. V and J are TRBV9 and TRBJ1-1; 8 bases are shared with TRBD1. In germline, CDR1 is SGDLS, CDR2 YYNGEE. Unmatched junction bases numbered 6, after V lost 5 bases and J lost 6 bases. This CDR3 contains 13 residues. The CDR3 sequence is CASSGTGNSEAFF. CDR3 nucleotides: TGTGCCAGCAGTGGGACAGGAAACTCTGAAGCTTTCTTT.

A few counts support this clonotype. The gene calls are TRBV12-3 or TRBV12-4 and TRBJ1-5, with D tentatively TRBD1 (6 bases). This CDR3 has 15 amino acids. V lost 5 bases and J 0 bases, leaving 11 bases between the germline ends. The CDR3: CASSTGSYSNQPQHF. As DNA, the CDR3 is TGTGCCAGCAGTACAGGGTCCTATAGCAATCAGCCCCAGCATTTT.

The V and J genes are TRBV2 and TRBJ1-2; D uncertain. This CDR3 is built from 13 residues. The V gene's germline CDR1 is SNHLY and CDR2 FYNNEI. V was clipped by 4 bases and J by 8 bases, with 14 bases between them. CDR3 sequence reads: CASSGVGGFGYTF. The CDR3 nucleotides are TGTGCCAGCAGTGGGGTCGGTGGCTTCGGCTACACCTTC.

This clonotype was counted only a few times. This chain's CDR3 is CASSAYKRTSSYEQYF. DNA for the CDR3: TGTGCCAGCAGCGCCTACAAACGGACTAGCAGCTACGAGCAGTACTTC. This chain connects TRBV6-5 to TRBJ2-7; 8 bases line up with TRBD2. This CDR3 region has 16 residues. J lost 3 bases, V lost 6 bases, and 13 bases had no gene match. The V gene's germline CDR1 is MNHEY and CDR2 SVGAGI.

With regard to this clonotype: This may arise from a read error, as a much more abundant clone is one base away. V is TRBV7-8 and J is TRBJ1-2; D not certain. Germline CDR1 is SGHVS and CDR2 is FQNEAQ. The CDR3 contains 14 residues. The CDR3 sequence is CASSLALGVYGYNF. The CDR3 DNA is TGTGCCAGCAGCTTAGCGCTGGGAGTCTATGGCTACAACTTC.

This clonotype was seen more than once but under ten times. The rearrangement uses TRBV5-1 and TRBJ2-5; a weak D match, TRBD2 (5 bases). Germline V lookup: CDR1 SGHRS, CDR2 YFSETQ. The CDR3 is made up of 14 amino acids. Trimming took 3 bases from V and 5 from J, leaving 14 bases between them. DNA of the CDR3: TGCGCCAGCAGCTCCCAACTAGTCGGGGAGACCCAGTACTTC. Protein: CASSSQLVGETQYF.

The chain joins TRBV5-1 to TRBJ2-5; TRBD2 matches at 10 bases. Germline CDR1 SGHRS, CDR2 YFSETQ. The CDR3 has 15 amino acids. The V and J ends lost 4 bases and 1 base, in that order; junction bases with no gene match: 4. The CDR3 DNA follows: TGCGCCAGCAGCGCGGGACTAGCGACCCAAGAGACCCAGTACTTC. Encoded protein: CASSAGLATQETQYF.

The chain joins TRBV5-1 to TRBJ2-1; 8 bases map to TRBD2. Germline V gene lookup returns CDR1 SGHRS and CDR2 YFSETQ. The length of the CDR3 is 16 residues. J lost 10 bases, V lost 3 bases, and 15 bases had no gene match. In nucleotides, the CDR3 is TGCGCCAGCAGCTCAAGGCCCCAGGCGGGAGGTAACGAGCAGTTCTTC. Residues: CASSSRPQAGGNEQFF.

This CDR3 reads CASSLGQGVSNQPQHF. The CDR3 DNA reads TGTGCCAGCAGCTTAGGACAGGGGGTGAGCAATCAGCCCCAGCATTTT. The rearrangement uses TRBV7-9 and TRBJ1-5; 9 bases match TRBD1. CDR3 size: 16 residues. Germline V lookup: CDR1 SEHNR, CDR2 FQNEAQ (reference sequence). V dropped 1 base and J dropped 1; count of bases not matched to a gene: 2.

The rearrangement uses TRBV5-1 and TRBJ2-7, with TRBD2 matching 12 bases. The germline CDR1 and CDR2 sequences are SGHRS and YFSETQ. The J segment lost 4 bases and the V segment lost 0 bases, leaving 11 bases of the junction unmatched. The CDR3 loop spans 18 amino acids. The DNA for the CDR3 is TGCGCCAGCAGCTTGGCGACTAGCGGGGGAAGGGGAGTATACGAGCAGTACTTC. This sequence encodes CASSLATSGGRGVYEQYF. Full variable domain (outside the CDR3, taken from reference TRBV5-1 and TRBJ2-7): KAGVTQTPRYLIKTRGQQVTLSCSPISGHRSVSWYQQTPGQGLQFLFEYFSETQRNKGNFPGRFSGRQFSNSRSEMNVSTLELGDSALYLCASSLATSGGRGVYEQYFGPGTRLTVT.

V usage is TRBV6-5 and J usage is TRBJ2-7, with D possibly TRBD2 on 6 matching bases. The CDR3 covers 13 residues. Trimming left V 7 bases short and J 3 bases short, with 13 bases between. Germline V CDR1 and CDR2: MNHEY, SVGAGI. The CDR3 sequence is CASTPHGGYEQYF. The CDR3 region has the DNA TGTGCCAGCACTCCCCACGGGGGCTACGAGCAGTACTTC.

This clonotype came up a few times. The J gene is TRBJ2-3, the V gene TRBV24-1; 8 bases match TRBD2. CDR3 length equals 15 residues. The V and J ends lost 4 bases and 10 bases, in that order; junction bases with no gene match: 12. The germline V gene encodes CDR1 KGHDR and CDR2 SFDVKD. The CDR3 bases are TGTGCCACCAGTGACGAAGGGACTAGTCATGGTTCGCAGTATTTT. This sequence encodes CATSDEGTSHGSQYF.

This clonotype was seen a handful of times. The chain couples TRBV20-1 to TRBJ2-1; 12 bases align to TRBD2. Germline V gene lookup returns CDR1 DFQATT and CDR2 SNEGSKA (reference sequence). This CDR3 has 15 residues. The V and J ends lost 0 bases and 9 bases, in that order; junction bases with no gene match: 6. The CDR3 coding sequence is TGCAGTGCTAGAGAGACTAGCGGGAGATTTGGTGAGCAGTTCTTC. This sequence encodes CSARETSGRFGEQFF.

The CDR3 is CSVRTSGRPDTQYF. DNA of the CDR3: TGCAGCGTCCGCACTAGCGGGAGGCCAGATACGCAGTATTTT. V is TRBV29-1 and J is TRBJ2-3; 12 positions agree with TRBD2. The J segment lost 4 bases and the V segment lost 6 bases, leaving 5 bases of the junction unmatched. Germline V gene lookup returns CDR1 SQVTM and CDR2 ANQGSEA. The CDR3 sequence is 14 residues long.

The chain couples TRBV28 to TRBJ1-4; a weak D match, TRBD1 (5 bases). Trimming removed 3 bases from V and 6 bases from J, with 11 bases in between. Germline assignment: CDR1 MDHEN and CDR2 SYDVKM. The CDR3 is 14 amino acids. The CDR3 DNA follows: TGTGCCAGCAGTTTGGGGGGGTCCGATGAAAAACTGTTTTTT. Amino acids: CASSLGGSDEKLFF.

The V call is TRBV14, the J call TRBJ2-3; TRBD2 agrees at 11 bases. The CDR3 totals 16 residues. CDR1 and CDR2 from the germline V gene are SGHDN and FVKESK. Losses at the gene ends were 0 bases for V and 4 bases for J; bases not matched to a gene: 3. In DNA, the CDR3 is TGTGCCAGCAGCCAAGAACTAGCGGGAGTATCAGATACGCAGTATTTT. Protein sequence: CASSQELAGVSDTQYF.

This clonotype has a handful of counts. The chain has TRBV10-3 and TRBJ2-1, with 7 nucleotides matching TRBD2. V dropped 3 bases and J dropped 8; count of bases not matched to a gene: 10. The germline gives CDR1 ENHRY, CDR2 SYGVKD. The CDR3 spans 15 residues. The CDR3 bases are TGTGCCATCAGTGATAGTCGGAGGGCGGGGGATGAGCAGTTCTTC. Its protein is CAISDSRRAGDEQFF.

The chain is built from TRBV6-2 or TRBV6-3 and TRBJ2-2; D unclear. Trimming removed 6 bases at V and 4 bases at J, with 9 bases between. The CDR3 runs 13 residues. The germline V gene encodes CDR1 MNHEY and CDR2 SVGEGT. CDR3 nucleotide sequence: TGTGCCAGCAGCTTCTCTGGCACCGGGGAGCTGTTTTTT. Residues: CASSFSGTGELFF.

A few counts support this clonotype. The genes are TRBV2 and TRBJ2-7; TRBD1 agrees at 7 bases. Germline V gene lookup returns CDR1 SNHLY and CDR2 FYNNEI. The CDR3 consists of 14 residues. Trimming cost V 6 bases and J 1 base; bases outside gene matches: 6. The CDR3 loop is CASRTRTGSYEQYF. CDR3 nucleotide sequence: TGTGCCAGCAGGACCCGGACAGGTTCCTACGAGCAGTACTTC.

In this sample, this clonotype turned up a few times. The chain couples TRBV27 to TRBJ2-1; 10 bases line up with TRBD2. Germline CDR1 reads MNHEY; CDR2 reads SMNVEV (reference sequence). Trimming at V came to 2 bases and at J to 9 bases, leaving 7 bases not matched to a gene. CDR3 size: 15 residues. The DNA of the CDR3 is TGTGCCAGCAGTTTACGGGAGCGGGAGGGGGGTGAGCAGTTCTTC. As protein: CASSLREREGGEQFF.

This chain uses TRBV28 with TRBJ2-7, with D hard to call. V was cut by 3 bases and J by 2 bases, with 5 bases left in between. CDR1 MDHEN and CDR2 SYDVKM come from the germline V gene. The CDR3 extends over 12 amino acids. This CDR3 is CASSFLPYEQYF. The CDR3 DNA reads as TGTGCCAGCAGTTTTCTCCCCTACGAGCAGTACTTC. The complete variable domain, with remaining parts taken from reference TRBV28 and TRBJ2-7, reads DVKVTQSSRYLVKRTGEKVFLECVQDMDHENMFWYRQDPGLGLRLIYFSYDVKMKEKGDIPEGYSVSREKKERFSLILESASTNQTSMYLCASSFLPYEQYFGPGTRLTVT.

This clonotype came up a few times. This chain joins TRBV29-1 and TRBJ2-4, with D perhaps matching TRBD2 (5 bases). Germline V gene sequence: CDR1 SQVTM, CDR2 ANQGSEA. CDR3 size: 15 residues. V was trimmed by 1 base and J by 9 bases, leaving 19 bases between them. CDR3 region: CSVEADGRGAGIQYF. The CDR3 DNA sequence: TGCAGCGTTGAAGCCGATGGACGGGGTGCGGGCATTCAGTACTTC.

J is TRBJ2-2 and V is TRBV29-1, with no clear D. This CDR3 comprises 13 residues. The V gene lost 3 bases and the J gene lost 2 bases, with 7 bases spanning the gap. CDR1 and CDR2 from the germline V gene are SQVTM and ANQGSEA. For the CDR3, the DNA is TGCAGCGTTGAGTGGTTTAACACCGGGGAGCTGTTTTTT. It specifies CSVEWFNTGELFF.

The V and J genes are TRBV4-2 and TRBJ1-4, with D tentatively TRBD1 (5 bases). The germline V and J ends were trimmed by 1 base and 0 bases, with 12 bases remaining between them. The CDR3 spans 17 residues. Germline V lookup: CDR1 LGHNA, CDR2 YNFKEQ. CDR3 coding DNA: TGTGCCAGCAGCCAAGTTCCCCCGGGGGCAACTAATGAAAAACTGTTTTTT. Protein product: CASSQVPPGATNEKLFF.